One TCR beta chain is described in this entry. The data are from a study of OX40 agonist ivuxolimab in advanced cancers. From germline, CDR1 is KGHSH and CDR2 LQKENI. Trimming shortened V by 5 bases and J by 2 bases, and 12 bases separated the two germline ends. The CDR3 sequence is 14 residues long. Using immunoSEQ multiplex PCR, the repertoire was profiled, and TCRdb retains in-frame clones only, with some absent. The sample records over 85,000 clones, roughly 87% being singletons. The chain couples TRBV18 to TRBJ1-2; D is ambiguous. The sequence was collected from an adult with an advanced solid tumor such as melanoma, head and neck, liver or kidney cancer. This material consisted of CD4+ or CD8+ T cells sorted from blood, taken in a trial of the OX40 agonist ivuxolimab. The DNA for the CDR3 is TGTGCCAGCTCAGGTCCGGGAGGAAACTATGGCTACACCTTC. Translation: CASSGPGGNYGYTF.